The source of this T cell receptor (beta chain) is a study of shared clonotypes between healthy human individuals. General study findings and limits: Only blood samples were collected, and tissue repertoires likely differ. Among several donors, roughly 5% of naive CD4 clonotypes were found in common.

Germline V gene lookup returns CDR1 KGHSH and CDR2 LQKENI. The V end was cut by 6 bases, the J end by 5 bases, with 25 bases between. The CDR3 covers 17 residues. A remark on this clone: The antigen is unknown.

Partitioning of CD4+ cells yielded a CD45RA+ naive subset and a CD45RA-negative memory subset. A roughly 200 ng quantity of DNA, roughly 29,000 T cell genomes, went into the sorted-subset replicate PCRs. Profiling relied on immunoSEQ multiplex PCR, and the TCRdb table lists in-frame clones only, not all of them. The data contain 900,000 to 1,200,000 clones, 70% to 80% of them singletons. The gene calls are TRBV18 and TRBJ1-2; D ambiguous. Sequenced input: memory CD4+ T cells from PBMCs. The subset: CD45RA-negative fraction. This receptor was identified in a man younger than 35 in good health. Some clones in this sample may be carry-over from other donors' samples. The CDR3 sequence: CASSGSTAVRMGYGYTF. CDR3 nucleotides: TGTGCCAGCTCGGGAAGCACCGCGGTCAGGATGGGTTATGGCTACACCTTC. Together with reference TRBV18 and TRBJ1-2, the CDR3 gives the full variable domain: NAGVMQNPRHLVRRRGQEARLRCSPMKGHSHVYWYRQLPEEGLKFMVYLQKENIIDESGMPKERFSAEFPKEGPSILRIQQVVRGDSAAYFCASSGSTAVRMGYGYTFGSGTRLTVV.